The 21 T cell receptor beta chains below all came from one sample that was sequenced in a study of blood T cell repertoires in COVID-19. Profiled with immunoSEQ multiplex PCR; TCRdb holds only in-frame clones, not every one. The sample records roughly 180,000 clones, 83% being singletons. Sequencing was performed on PBMCs or T cells enriched from blood (not recorded which). These receptors were obtained from a woman in her forties or fifties in a cohort exposed to, infected with or recovered from COVID-19 (not recorded which).

CDR3 in amino acids: CASSGKGQGALGNQPQHF. The CDR3 nucleotides read TGTGCCAGCAGTGGGAAAGGACAGGGGGCCTTGGGCAATCAGCCCCAGCATTTT. The rearrangement uses TRBV6-1 and TRBJ1-5; 11 bases agree with TRBD1. The germline CDR1 and CDR2 sequences are MNHNS and SASEGT. V was pared by 4 bases and J by 2 bases, with 10 bases of the junction left unmatched. The CDR3 is made up of 18 amino acids.

The chain carries TRBV4-2 and TRBJ1-2; D not certain. The germline V gene encodes CDR1 LGHNA and CDR2 YNFKEQ. Trimming took 3 bases from V and 2 from J, leaving 10 bases between them. The CDR3 is made up of 14 amino acids. CDR3 in DNA: TGTGCCAGCAGCCATCACGGGGTAAACTATGGCTACACCTTC. Translated, it gives CASSHHGVNYGYTF.

CDR3 DNA: TGTGCCACCAGCAGAGATCAGGGTAAGAGCAATCAGCCCCAGCATTTT. It translates to CATSRDQGKSNQPQHF. The chain is built from TRBV15 and TRBJ1-5, with D perhaps TRBD1 (5 bases). CDR1 and CDR2 from the germline V gene are LNHNV and YYDKDF (reference sequence). V lost 0 bases and J lost 1, with 10 bases in between. The CDR3 has 16 residues.

The chain has TRBV19 and TRBJ1-6, with TRBD1 identical over 8 bases. CDR1 is LNHDA and CDR2 is SQIVND in the germline V gene (reference sequence). The CDR3 is 13 residues long. Unmatched junction bases numbered 6, after V lost 7 bases and J lost 10 bases. CDR3 region: CASTGDRKSPLHF. The CDR3 nucleotides are TGTGCCAGTACCGGGGACAGGAAATCACCCCTCCACTTT.

The chain recombines TRBV7-8 with TRBJ1-1, with D perhaps TRBD1 (5 bases). Germline CDR1 SGHVS, CDR2 FQNEAQ. The length of the CDR3 is 15 residues. Trimming cost V 4 bases and J 10 bases, with 22 bases left between them. CDR3 loop: CASSSSAGPSRVAFF. The CDR3 nucleotides are TGTGCCAGCAGCTCCTCGGCAGGGCCAAGCAGAGTAGCTTTCTTT.

This chain joins TRBV7-2 and TRBJ1-2; D might be TRBD1 (5 bases). The V end was cut by 5 bases, the J end by 6 bases, with 19 bases between. CDR3 length: 15 amino acids. CDR1 and CDR2 from the germline V gene are SGHTA and FQGNSA. CDR3 loop: CASSPREGSIDGYTF. CDR3 nucleotide sequence: TGTGCCAGCAGCCCGAGGGAGGGGTCAATTGATGGCTACACCTTC.

This clone was detected once. The chain couples TRBV5-1 to TRBJ1-4; 9 nucleotides line up with TRBD1. Losses at the gene ends were 3 bases for V and 7 bases for J; bases not matched to a gene: 7. The CDR3 has 15 amino acids. CDR1 is SGHRS and CDR2 is YFSETQ in the germline V gene. CDR3 loop: CASSSGQGMGEKLFF. The CDR3 nucleotides read TGCGCCAGCAGCTCCGGACAGGGGATGGGTGAAAAACTGTTTTTT.

This chain uses TRBV28 with TRBJ2-3; D call uncertain. Germline V gene sequence: CDR1 MDHEN, CDR2 SYDVKM. The CDR3 is made up of 11 amino acids. Trimming took off 8 bases at V and 14 bases at J, with 17 bases between the two ends. CDR3 coding DNA: TGTGCCAGCTCGTGGGCATCTGGTCCGTATTTT. Translating it yields CASSWASGPYF.

The chain employs TRBV19 and TRBJ1-2; D is unclear. V gave up 5 bases and J gave up 7 bases, with 8 bases separating them. In germline, CDR1 is LNHDA, CDR2 SQIVND (reference sequence). CDR3 length equals 11 residues. The CDR3: CASSPGLGYTF. CDR3 bases: TGTGCCAGTAGTCCAGGACTTGGCTACACCTTC.

The chain joins TRBV7-2 to TRBJ2-1; 9 nucleotides align to TRBD2. Germline lookup yields CDR1 SGHTA and CDR2 FQGNSA. The length of the CDR3 is 15 residues. V shed 3 bases, J shed 7 bases, and the junction held 7 bases outside the gene matches. The CDR3 here is CASSFVSGSLNEQFF. CDR3 in DNA: TGTGCCAGCAGCTTCGTTAGCGGGAGTTTAAATGAGCAGTTCTTC.

CDR3 region: CASSQDTGRIADTQYF. CDR3 in DNA: TGCGCCAGCAGCCAAGATACGGGTCGCATAGCGGATACGCAGTATTTT. This chain connects TRBV4-3 to TRBJ2-3, with D possibly matching TRBD2 (5 bases). Germline CDR1 reads LGHNA; CDR2 reads YSLEER. V shed 0 bases and J shed 6 bases, with 16 bases lying between them. This CDR3 spans 16 amino acids.

V usage is TRBV15 and J usage is TRBJ2-7; 9 bases fit TRBD1. The V segment lost 0 bases and the J segment 2 bases; nucleotides outside the gene matches: 8. The CDR3 has 17 amino acids. Germline-derived CDR1 and CDR2 are LNHNV and YYDKDF (reference sequence). The CDR3 DNA is TGTGCCACCAGCAGAGAATCCGGGACAGGGAGGACCTACGAGCAGTACTTC. This sequence encodes CATSRESGTGRTYEQYF.

The chain has TRBV6-2 or TRBV6-3 and TRBJ2-1; 9 bases align to TRBD1. J gave up 9 bases and V 5 bases, and 2 bases lay outside the gene matches. This CDR3 comprises 12 residues. The V gene's germline CDR1 is MNHEY and CDR2 SVGEGT. The CDR3: CASSGQGIEQFF. The CDR3 coding sequence is TGTGCCAGCAGTGGACAGGGGATTGAGCAGTTCTTC.

The chain is built from TRBV29-1 and TRBJ2-1; 9 bases are shared with TRBD1. The V segment lost 3 bases and the J segment 4 bases; nucleotides outside the gene matches: 4. The CDR3 has 14 amino acids. The germline V gene encodes CDR1 SQVTM and CDR2 ANQGSEA. The CDR3 is CSVEGGQGYNEQFF. The DNA for the CDR3 is TGCAGCGTTGAGGGGGGACAGGGATACAATGAGCAGTTCTTC.

V and J are TRBV4-2 and TRBJ1-1; 10 positions agree with TRBD1. Germline CDR1 is LGHNA and CDR2 is YNFKEQ. With 4 bases clipped from V and 3 bases from J, the junction kept 8 bases outside the gene matches. The CDR3 is 16 amino acids. The CDR3 here is CASSRGTGALDTEAFF. CDR3 DNA sequence: TGTGCCAGCAGCCGCGGGACAGGGGCTTTGGACACTGAAGCTTTCTTT.

Only one count was recorded for this clone. The V gene is TRBV13, the J gene TRBJ2-5; perhaps TRBD1 as D (6 bases). This CDR3 has 14 residues. V was cut by 4 bases and J by 0 bases, with 9 bases left in between. CDR1 PRHDT and CDR2 FYEKMQ come from the germline V gene (reference sequence). CDR3: CASSSWTDQETQYF. The DNA for the CDR3 is TGTGCCAGCAGCTCGTGGACAGACCAAGAGACCCAGTACTTC. The whole variable domain, filled in from reference TRBV13 and TRBJ2-5, reads AAGVIQSPRHLIKEKRETATLKCYPIPRHDTVYWYQQGPGQDPQFLISFYEKMQSDKGSIPDRFSAQQFSDYHSELNMSSLELGDSALYFCASSSWTDQETQYFGPGTRLLVL.

The chain uses TRBV7-2 and TRBJ1-1; a possible D gene is TRBD1 (5 bases). Trimming left V 1 base short and J 6 bases short, with 15 bases between. CDR1 is SGHTA, CDR2 FQGNSA, per germline. The length of the CDR3 is 15 residues. The CDR3 loop is CASSLVGRGMAEAFF. The CDR3, as DNA: TGTGCCAGCAGCTTAGTCGGGAGGGGCATGGCTGAAGCTTTCTTT.

The genes are TRBV20-1 and TRBJ2-2, with 8 bases identical to TRBD2. CDR3 length: 15 residues. Per germline, CDR1 DFQATT and CDR2 SNEGSKA (reference sequence). V trimming: 3 bases; J trimming: 1 base; junction bases outside the gene matches: 4. CDR3 bases: TGCAGTGCTAGTCTGCTAGCGGGGAACACCGGGGAGCTGTTTTTT. It yields the protein CSASLLAGNTGELFF.

V and J are TRBV6-5 and TRBJ1-4; TRBD1 agrees at 8 bases. Losses at the gene ends were 9 bases for V and 8 bases for J; bases not matched to a gene: 5. This CDR3 has 12 residues. Germline V gene data show CDR1 as MNHEY and CDR2 as SVGAGI. CDR3 region: CASQGAGEKLFF. The CDR3 DNA sequence: TGTGCCAGTCAGGGGGCTGGGGAAAAACTGTTTTTT.

V is TRBV6-5 and J is TRBJ1-3; 9 nucleotides agree with TRBD1. This CDR3 is 15 amino acids long. Germline V gene lookup returns CDR1 MNHEY and CDR2 SVGAGI. J was trimmed by 9 bases and V by 6 bases; bases with no gene match: 12. DNA for the CDR3: TGTGCCAGCAGCATCAACCGGGACAGGGCTGGCACCATATATTTT. It codes for CASSINRDRAGTIYF.

V gene TRBV5-1 combines with J gene TRBJ1-2, with D possibly matching TRBD1 (6 bases). This CDR3 contains 15 residues. The germline gives CDR1 SGHRS, CDR2 YFSETQ. Trimming shortened V by 4 bases and J by 0 bases, and 13 bases separated the two germline ends. CDR3 amino acids: CASSGQTGPNYGYTF. The CDR3 DNA follows: TGCGCCAGCAGCGGGCAGACAGGTCCTAACTATGGCTACACCTTC.